The 25 T cell receptor beta chains listed next were all sequenced from one sample in a study of T cells of healthy individuals. Each CDR3 protein is one row after TCRdb ran MiXCR on the 5' RACE reads. This sample has under 70,000 distinct CDR3 sequences, with about 15% found just once. Every receptor here comes from a human donor in good health.

This clonotype has ten or more counts. The rearrangement uses TRBV5-6 and TRBJ2-4; no clear D. The CDR3 contains 16 residues. The ends were cut back, 0 bases at V and 3 bases at J, with 13 bases in the middle. Germline CDR1 is SGHDT and CDR2 is YYEEEE. CDR3 residues: CASSLGAHAVKNIQYF. DNA of the CDR3: TGTGCCAGCAGCTTGGGGGCCCATGCAGTCAAAAACATTCAGTACTTC.

This clonotype has more than one count but fewer than ten. A much larger clonotype is one base distant, so this may be a read error. The rearrangement uses TRBV20-1 and TRBJ1-6; D is possibly TRBD1 (5 bases). CDR1 is DFQATT and CDR2 is SNEGSKA in the germline V gene (reference sequence). The length of the CDR3 is 15 residues. The CDR3 nucleotides are TGCAGTGCCCATGGCTCGGGGGGGAATAATTCACCCCTCAACTTT. Translated, it gives CSAHGSGGNNSPLNF.

This clonotype was found a few times. V and J are TRBV20-1 and TRBJ1-2; 8 nucleotides match TRBD1. The J segment lost 2 bases and the V segment lost 4 bases, leaving 9 bases of the junction unmatched. Germline V gene data show CDR1 as DFQATT and CDR2 as SNEGSKA (reference sequence). CDR3 length equals 15 residues. This chain's CDR3 is CSATSGTGANYGYTF. Here the CDR3 DNA reads TGCAGTGCTACCTCCGGGACAGGCGCGAACTATGGCTACACCTTC.

CDR3 amino acids: CASSWTGVEQFF. The DNA of the CDR3 is TGTGCCAGCAGCTGGACAGGGGTTGAGCAGTTCTTC. This chain connects TRBV7-2 to TRBJ2-1, with TRBD1 matching 9 bases. This CDR3 is 12 amino acids long. CDR1 SGHTA and CDR2 FQGNSA come from the germline V gene. The V segment lost 4 bases and the J segment 9 bases; nucleotides outside the gene matches: 1. Based on the CDR3 plus reference TRBV7-2 and TRBJ2-1, the full variable domain is GAGVSQSPSNKVTEKGKDVELRCDPISGHTALYWYRQSLGQGLEFLIYFQGNSAPDKSGLPSDRFSAERTGGSVSTLTIQRTQQEDSAVYLCASSWTGVEQFFGPGTRLTVL.

The chain is built from TRBV19 and TRBJ2-5, with a weak D call TRBD2 (6 bases). This CDR3 has 15 residues. V was trimmed by 3 bases and J by 1 base, leaving 12 bases between them. Looked up from germline, CDR1 is LNHDA and CDR2 is SQIVND (reference sequence). This CDR3 reads CASSMAEGPQETQYF. CDR3 coding DNA: TGTGCCAGTAGTATGGCGGAGGGACCCCAAGAGACCCAGTACTTC. Together with reference TRBV19 and TRBJ2-5, the CDR3 gives the full variable domain: DGGITQSPKYLFRKEGQNVTLSCEQNLNHDAMYWYRQDPGQGLRLIYYSQIVNDFQKGDIAEGYSVSREKKESFPLTVTSAQKNPTAFYLCASSMAEGPQETQYFGPGTRLLVL.

V is TRBV19 and J is TRBJ1-5; D remains ambiguous. The V gene's germline CDR1 is LNHDA and CDR2 SQIVND (reference sequence). V shed 8 bases and J shed 10 bases, with 18 bases lying between them. The CDR3 length is 13 residues. The CDR3: CASWPENGKPQHF. The DNA for the CDR3 is TGTGCCAGTTGGCCCGAAAACGGGAAACCCCAGCATTTT.

This clonotype appeared a few times. The chain uses TRBV6-2 or TRBV6-3 and TRBJ2-2, with 13 bases lining up with TRBD2. Germline V gene sequence: CDR1 MNHEY, CDR2 SVGEGT. J gave up 1 base and V 6 bases, and 2 bases lay outside the gene matches. There are 16 residues in the CDR3. The CDR3 protein is CASRLAGGENTGELFF. Written as DNA, the CDR3 is TGTGCCAGCAGACTAGCGGGAGGGGAGAACACCGGGGAGCTGTTTTTT.

This chain connects TRBV24-1 to TRBJ2-2; the match to TRBD2 covers 11 bases. Unmatched junction bases numbered 5, after V lost 7 bases and J lost 5 bases. The germline V gene encodes CDR1 KGHDR and CDR2 SFDVKD. This CDR3 comprises 15 residues. The CDR3 protein is CATSGSSGGTGELFF. The CDR3, as DNA: TGTGCCACCAGCGGTTCTAGCGGGGGGACCGGGGAGCTGTTTTTT.

The chain is built from TRBV6-1 and TRBJ2-3; D may be TRBD2 (5 bases). The CDR3 contains 15 residues. Germline V gene data show CDR1 as MNHNS and CDR2 as SASEGT. V dropped 7 bases and J dropped 3 bases, with 17 bases sitting between them. DNA for the CDR3: TGTGCCAGCAAGCTGGGCCCTGGGGAGACAGATACGCAGTATTTT. Protein sequence: CASKLGPGETDTQYF.

This sequence joins TRBV12-3 or TRBV12-4 and TRBJ2-5; tentatively, D is TRBD1 (6 bases). The CDR3 extends over 15 amino acids. V lost 6 bases, J lost 4 bases, and 18 bases lay in between. The DNA for the CDR3 is TGTGCCAGCAGCAGCCCGTGGACAGACATAGAGACCCAGTACTTC. This sequence encodes CASSSPWTDIETQYF.

This clonotype appeared many times. This rearrangement joins TRBV7-2 to TRBJ2-4, with 9 bases identical to TRBD2. Germline loops: CDR1 SGHTA, CDR2 FQGNSA. The V segment lost 6 bases and the J segment 2 bases; nucleotides outside the gene matches: 2. The CDR3 covers 14 residues. CDR3 sequence: CASRPSGTKNIQYF. CDR3 nucleotides: TGTGCCAGCAGACCTAGCGGGACCAAAAACATTCAGTACTTC. Together with reference TRBV7-2 and TRBJ2-4, the CDR3 gives the full variable domain: GAGVSQSPSNKVTEKGKDVELRCDPISGHTALYWYRQSLGQGLEFLIYFQGNSAPDKSGLPSDRFSAERTGGSVSTLTIQRTQQEDSAVYLCASRPSGTKNIQYFGAGTRLSVL.

This clonotype was seen only a few times. J is TRBJ2-7 and V is TRBV29-1; D unresolved. Germline-derived CDR1 and CDR2 are SQVTM and ANQGSEA. This CDR3 has 12 amino acids. Trimming stripped 7 bases from V and 2 bases from J, with 12 bases between. CDR3 sequence reads: CSGSLGPYEQYF. The CDR3 nucleotides are TGCAGCGGGAGCCTTGGGCCCTACGAGCAGTACTTC.

The V gene is TRBV7-9, the J gene TRBJ2-2; 9 bases are a match to TRBD2. The CDR3 runs 14 residues. Trimming took 6 bases from V and 4 from J; bases not matched to a gene: 3. The V gene's germline CDR1 is SEHNR and CDR2 FQNEAQ (reference sequence). CDR3 in DNA: TGTGCCAGCAGGCTAGCGGGATCCACCGGGGAGCTGTTTTTT. Protein: CASRLAGSTGELFF.

This clonotype was seen only a few times. J is TRBJ2-1 and V is TRBV6-2 or TRBV6-3; possible D gene TRBD2, 5 bases. Germline values: CDR1 MNHEY, CDR2 SVGEGT. The CDR3 length is 16 residues. Trimming pared 4 bases from V and 0 bases from J, leaving 13 bases between. CDR3 in amino acids: CASSSDSSSSYNEQFF. CDR3 nucleotide sequence: TGTGCCAGCAGTTCGGACTCATCGAGCTCCTACAATGAGCAGTTCTTC.

This sequence joins TRBV7-2 and TRBJ2-7; tentative D call: TRBD2 (7 bases). Trimming shortened V by 3 bases and J by 7 bases, and 10 bases separated the two germline ends. There are 12 residues in the CDR3. In germline, CDR1 is SGHTA, CDR2 FQGNSA. CDR3 sequence (DNA): TGTGCCAGCAGCTTCGGGGGGCGTGAGCAGTACTTC. Translating it yields CASSFGGREQYF.

This clonotype appeared a few times. The gene calls are TRBV24-1 and TRBJ2-1, with D possibly TRBD1 on 5 matching bases. This CDR3 comprises 13 residues. V was cut by 6 bases and J by 5 bases, with 10 bases left in between. Germline lookup yields CDR1 KGHDR and CDR2 SFDVKD. CDR3 loop: CATSYAGNNEQFF. CDR3 nucleotides: TGTGCCACCAGTTATGCAGGGAACAATGAGCAGTTCTTC.

The V and J genes are TRBV9 and TRBJ2-5, with 7 nucleotides matching TRBD2. The CDR3 loop spans 15 amino acids. J lost 1 base, V lost 4 bases, and 7 bases had no gene match. Germline V CDR1 and CDR2: SGDLS, YYNGEE. The chain's CDR3 is CASSPTRGSQETQYF. CDR3 nucleotide sequence: TGTGCCAGCAGCCCCACGCGGGGGTCCCAAGAGACCCAGTACTTC.

This clonotype was picked up many times. The chain joins TRBV19 to TRBJ1-2; TRBD1 might be the D (5 bases). Trimming removed 7 bases at V and 4 bases at J, with 19 bases between. Germline V gives CDR1 LNHDA, CDR2 SQIVND (reference sequence). The CDR3 extends over 15 amino acids. DNA of the CDR3: TGTGCCAGTATTAAATTCAGGGACTCCAGCTATGGCTACACCTTC. Protein product: CASIKFRDSSYGYTF.

This clonotype was counted many times. This chain connects TRBV14 to TRBJ2-7, with D uncertain. The CDR3 runs to 14 residues. Germline CDR1 SGHDN, CDR2 FVKESK. The V end lost 0 bases, the J end lost 1 base, and 7 bases lay between the germline ends. In DNA, the CDR3 is TGTGCCAGCAGCCAAGAAGGAATATCCTACGAGCAGTACTTC. Its translation is CASSQEGISYEQYF.

The sample holds many counts of this clonotype. This chain uses TRBV7-9 with TRBJ2-1; D gene ambiguous. The CDR3 length is 14 residues. Germline V gene data show CDR1 as SEHNR and CDR2 as FQNEAQ (reference sequence). The V and J ends lost 5 bases and 4 bases respectively, with 12 bases between them. In DNA form, the CDR3 reads TGTGCCAGCAGCGAGCCTGAACCTTACAATGAGCAGTTCTTC. This gives the protein CASSEPEPYNEQFF.

This clonotype was detected many times. This chain joins TRBV7-2 and TRBJ2-5; TRBD2 matches at 8 bases. There are 15 residues in the CDR3. Unmatched junction bases numbered 8, after V lost 3 bases and J lost 5 bases. Germline values: CDR1 SGHTA, CDR2 FQGNSA. CDR3 in amino acids: CASSLLGTSGETQYF. The CDR3 DNA sequence: TGTGCCAGCAGCTTGTTAGGAACTAGCGGTGAGACCCAGTACTTC.

This clonotype was counted many times. The genes are TRBV20-1 and TRBJ2-1, with 9 bases fitting TRBD2. The CDR3 spans 16 residues. Trimming cost V 5 bases and J 4 bases; bases outside gene matches: 12. The germline gives CDR1 DFQATT, CDR2 SNEGSKA (reference sequence). DNA of the CDR3: TGCAGTGCTGGCGCGACTAGCGGAGGAAGATACAATGAGCAGTTCTTC. Translating it yields CSAGATSGGRYNEQFF.

This clonotype was observed a handful of times. The chain uses TRBV4-3 and TRBJ2-4; possibly TRBD2 for D (5 bases). The germline V gene encodes CDR1 LGHNA and CDR2 YSLEER. Between the trimmed V and J ends, which lost 0 bases and 0 bases, there was a span of 12 bases. The CDR3 consists of 17 residues. The CDR3 region has the DNA TGCGCCAGCAGCCAAGAACACGGGATTATAGCCAAAAACATTCAGTACTTC. It yields the protein CASSQEHGIIAKNIQYF.

This clonotype appeared many times. The chain is built from TRBV5-1 and TRBJ2-6; no clear D gene. Germline CDR1 SGHRS, CDR2 YFSETQ. This CDR3 comprises 19 residues. Trimming took 0 bases from V and 0 from J, leaving 16 bases between them. DNA of the CDR3: TGCGCCAGCAGCTTGGTGGGGATCAACGCAAACTCTGGGGCCAACGTCCTGACTTTC. Translation gives CASSLVGINANSGANVLTF.

This clonotype was seen many times. As DNA, the CDR3 is TGTGCCAGCAGTTTACCCGGACAGGGGGGTTCCAGTGAGCAGTTCTTC. Encoded protein: CASSLPGQGGSSEQFF. J is TRBJ2-1 and V is TRBV12-3 or TRBV12-4, with 10 bases matching TRBD1. J was trimmed by 9 bases and V by 2 bases; bases with no gene match: 10. This CDR3 region has 16 residues.